These 28 T cell receptor beta chains were all obtained from the same sample, sequenced in a study of response to subunit inactivated influenza vaccine. TCRdb reprocessed the RT-PCR reads with MiXCR, giving one entry per CDR3 protein. The sample has over 800,000 distinct CDR3 sequences, 21% seen once. Sequenced material: PBMCs from blood, taken more than 4 days after vaccination. The receptors were sampled from a man over 45 who received an inactivated influenza vaccine.

Only a few counts were recorded for this clonotype. The J gene is TRBJ2-7, the V gene TRBV5-1; a possible D gene is TRBD1 (6 bases). Germline V lookup: CDR1 SGHRS, CDR2 YFSETQ. The V end lost 2 bases, the J end lost 3 bases, and 12 bases lay between the germline ends. The CDR3 covers 14 residues. CDR3 sequence: CASSLTGLGYEQYF. The CDR3 DNA reads as TGCGCCAGCAGCTTAACAGGGCTCGGCTACGAGCAGTACTTC.

This chain uses TRBV6-5 with TRBJ1-1, with no clear D. Germline values: CDR1 MNHEY, CDR2 SVGAGI. CDR3 length: 18 residues. The V end lost 0 bases, the J end lost 6 bases, and 23 bases lay between the germline ends. The CDR3 DNA follows: TGTGCCAGCAGTTACTCCCTTCACCATAGCCGAAGCCAGGCTGAAGCTTTCTTT. Translating it yields CASSYSLHHSRSQAEAFF.

This clonotype was seen a few times. The chain employs TRBV27 and TRBJ1-5; 9 bases match TRBD1. Trimming took 6 bases from V and 8 from J; bases not matched to a gene: 11. This CDR3 region has 15 residues. Per germline, CDR1 MNHEY and CDR2 SMNVEV (reference sequence). The DNA for the CDR3 is TGTGCCAGCAGACCAGGACAGGGGACATATGAGCCCCAGCATTTT. Its protein is CASRPGQGTYEPQHF.

This clonotype was counted many times. The V gene is TRBV12-3 or TRBV12-4, the J gene TRBJ1-1; 8 bases match TRBD1. With 3 bases clipped from V and 5 bases from J, the junction kept 5 bases outside the gene matches. CDR3 length: 14 residues. CDR3 in DNA: TGTGCCAGCAGTTTGGCAGGGGGCAGAACTGAAGCTTTCTTT. Translated, it gives CASSLAGGRTEAFF.

This chain uses TRBV12-3 or TRBV12-4 with TRBJ2-3; 7 positions match TRBD2. Trimming took 5 bases from V and 1 from J; bases not matched to a gene: 9. The CDR3 has 16 amino acids. DNA for the CDR3: TGTGCCAGCAGTCCCACGGTGGGAGGGGGCACAGATACGCAGTATTTT. Protein product: CASSPTVGGGTDTQYF.

The chain joins TRBV7-8 to TRBJ2-5; perhaps TRBD1 as D (5 bases). CDR3 length equals 18 residues. In germline, CDR1 is SGHVS, CDR2 FQNEAQ. V lost 1 base, J lost 0 bases, and 18 bases lay in between. The CDR3: CASSLEVGRPTYQETQYF. Here the CDR3 DNA reads TGTGCCAGCAGCTTAGAGGTGGGGCGGCCAACGTACCAAGAGACCCAGTACTTC. Complete variable domain (other parts from reference TRBV7-8 and TRBJ2-5): GAGVSQSPRYKVAKRGQDVALRCDPISGHVSLFWYQQALGQGPEFLTYFQNEAQLDKSGLPSDRFFAERPEGSVSTLKIQRTQQEDSAVYLCASSLEVGRPTYQETQYFGPGTRLLVL.

The V gene is TRBV29-1, the J gene TRBJ2-7; D is undetermined. Germline V gene data show CDR1 as SQVTM and CDR2 as ANQGSEA. Trimming took 1 base from V and 3 from J, leaving 10 bases between them. The CDR3 length is 13 residues. CDR3 protein: CSVEVDGDYEQYF. The CDR3, as DNA: TGCAGCGTTGAAGTCGATGGGGACTACGAGCAGTACTTC.

The chain employs TRBV20-1 and TRBJ2-7, with 7 bases fitting TRBD2. Germline CDR1 is DFQATT and CDR2 is SNEGSKA (reference sequence). After removal of 3 bases from V and 3 bases from J, the junction contained 5 bases not matched to a gene. This CDR3 region has 13 residues. CDR3 coding DNA: TGCAGTGCTAGTGCGCGGGAGTACTACGAGCAGTACTTC. Its translation: CSASAREYYEQYF.

This clonotype was seen only once. CDR3 DNA: TGCAGAGGTGGTAGCGGGAGGGCCGGCGAGCAGTTCTTC. It translates to CRGGSGRAGEQFF. V and J are TRBV29-1 and TRBJ2-1; 11 bases are a match to TRBD2. Per the germline V gene, CDR1 is SQVTM and CDR2 is ANQGSEA. The CDR3 spans 13 residues.

This clonotype was counted only a few times. The gene calls are TRBV20-1 and TRBJ1-2, with 11 positions matching TRBD1. After removal of 3 bases from V and 8 bases from J, the junction contained 5 bases not matched to a gene. The length of the CDR3 is 13 residues. The germline V gene encodes CDR1 DFQATT and CDR2 SNEGSKA (reference sequence). The CDR3 is CSASGQGAGGYTF. In DNA form, the CDR3 reads TGCAGTGCTAGTGGACAGGGGGCTGGCGGCTACACCTTC.

This chain links TRBV7-2 with TRBJ2-7, with D possibly matching TRBD2 (5 bases). The V gene lost 6 bases and the J gene lost 6 bases, with 21 bases spanning the gap. The CDR3 sequence is 15 residues long. CDR1 is SGHTA, CDR2 FQGNSA, per germline. The CDR3, as DNA: TGTGCCAGCAGGCCCCAGTCGGGAACAACCTCCGAGCAGTACTTC. It specifies CASRPQSGTTSEQYF.

This clonotype came up a few times. The rearrangement links TRBV27 to TRBJ2-1, with TRBD1 matching 9 bases. Germline lookup yields CDR1 MNHEY and CDR2 SMNVEV (reference sequence). V dropped 6 bases and J dropped 2; count of bases not matched to a gene: 14. This CDR3 comprises 18 residues. CDR3 amino acids: CASSLGQGFFLAYNEQFF. Written as DNA, the CDR3 is TGTGCCAGCAGCCTGGGACAGGGTTTTTTCCTTGCCTACAATGAGCAGTTCTTC.

The genes are TRBV7-8 and TRBJ2-1; TRBD1 aligns across 9 bases. The CDR3 totals 15 residues. The germline V gene encodes CDR1 SGHVS and CDR2 FQNEAQ. With V trimmed by 5 bases and J by 6 bases, 8 bases remained unmatched. CDR3 region: CASSRATGGSNEQFF. In nucleotides, the CDR3 is TGTGCCAGCAGCCGAGCGACAGGGGGGAGCAATGAGCAGTTCTTC.

This clonotype was recorded many times. The chain links TRBV7-2 to TRBJ2-7; D not certain. CDR1 SGHTA and CDR2 FQGNSA come from the germline V gene. Trimming shortened V by 5 bases and J by 3 bases, and 17 bases separated the two germline ends. CDR3 length: 15 amino acids. The CDR3 loop is CASSRDAPPFYEQYF. The CDR3 DNA sequence: TGTGCCAGCAGCCGAGACGCCCCGCCATTCTACGAGCAGTACTTC.

This clonotype was seen only a few times. The gene calls are TRBV7-2 and TRBJ2-5, with D possibly being TRBD1 (5 bases). The ends were cut back, 5 bases at V and 4 bases at J, with 17 bases in the middle. The CDR3 loop spans 15 amino acids. From germline, CDR1 is SGHTA and CDR2 FQGNSA. CDR3 coding DNA: TGTGCCAGCAGCCCAGGGTACGCGAGAGGAGAGACCCAGTACTTC. Its protein is CASSPGYARGETQYF.

The V call is TRBV7-2, the J call TRBJ2-5; D gene unclear. CDR3 length: 15 residues. V lost 2 bases and J 2 bases, leaving 12 bases between the germline ends. Germline V lookup: CDR1 SGHTA, CDR2 FQGNSA. CDR3 nucleotides: TGTGCCAGCAGCTTATTTTTTACGGCGCAAGAGACCCAGTACTTC. Translating it yields CASSLFFTAQETQYF.

This clonotype turned up a few times. V usage is TRBV2 and J usage is TRBJ1-1; 7 nucleotides line up with TRBD1. The CDR3 loop spans 14 amino acids. V was clipped by 4 bases and J by 4 bases; unmatched bases: 6. Germline-derived CDR1 and CDR2 are SNHLY and FYNNEI. CDR3 nucleotides: TGTGCCAGCAGTGGACAGGGTATGAGCACTGAAGCTTTCTTT. Its protein is CASSGQGMSTEAFF.

The rearrangement uses TRBV7-6 and TRBJ1-1; D might be TRBD1 (5 bases). CDR3 size: 15 residues. Trimming removed 5 bases from V and 1 base from J, with 14 bases in between. From germline, CDR1 is SGHVS and CDR2 FNYEAQ. The CDR3 DNA is TGTGCCAGCAGCCCCCCCGGGGCAGCGAACACTGAAGCTTTCTTT. Protein product: CASSPPGAANTEAFF.

The chain links TRBV10-3 to TRBJ2-7; no definite D call. The CDR3 has 13 amino acids. Germline V gives CDR1 ENHRY, CDR2 SYGVKD. Trimming cost V 3 bases and J 3 bases, with 9 bases left between them. CDR3 DNA: TGTGCCATCAGTGAAGCAACGCTCTACGAGCAGTACTTC. This gives the protein CAISEATLYEQYF.

In its sample, this clonotype was seen many times. This chain uses TRBV6-2 or TRBV6-3 with TRBJ1-1; 7 nucleotides match TRBD1. After removal of 6 bases from V and 11 bases from J, the junction contained 9 bases not matched to a gene. CDR1 MNHEY and CDR2 SVGEGT come from the germline V gene. The CDR3 loop spans 12 amino acids. This CDR3 reads CASRPDRRHAFF. The CDR3 nucleotides are TGTGCCAGCAGGCCGGACAGGAGACACGCTTTCTTT.

This clonotype was counted a few times. The chain has TRBV29-1 and TRBJ2-3; no firm D call. The CDR3 has 12 residues. CDR1 and CDR2 from the germline V gene are SQVTM and ANQGSEA. Trimming shortened V by 2 bases and J by 4 bases, and 7 bases separated the two germline ends. CDR3 protein: CSVELLADTQYF. As DNA, the CDR3 is TGCAGCGTTGAACTCCTAGCAGATACGCAGTATTTT.

This clonotype has only a few counts. This CDR3 is CASSPQDRENYGYTF. CDR3 bases: TGTGCCAGCAGTCCTCAGGACAGGGAGAACTATGGCTACACCTTC. The V and J genes are TRBV6-1 and TRBJ1-2, with 8 bases fitting TRBD1. The length of the CDR3 is 15 residues. CDR1 is MNHNS and CDR2 is SASEGT in the germline V gene. V trimming: 5 bases; J trimming: 2 bases; junction bases outside the gene matches: 7.

The rearrangement links TRBV12-3 or TRBV12-4 to TRBJ2-1; weak D call: TRBD1 (6 bases). CDR3 length: 16 amino acids. V gave up 5 bases and J gave up 4 bases, with 18 bases separating them. The CDR3, as DNA: TGTGCCAGCAGTCCTACTACGACAGGTTTATACAATGAGCAGTTCTTC. Residues: CASSPTTTGLYNEQFF.

The V and J genes are TRBV4-3 and TRBJ1-1; tentative D call: TRBD1 (6 bases). V lost 4 bases to trimming and J lost 2 bases, with 14 bases between them. Germline CDR1 is LGHNA and CDR2 is YSLEER. CDR3 length equals 15 residues. The CDR3: CASSRVQGFNTEAFF. DNA of the CDR3: TGCGCCAGCAGCCGCGTACAGGGCTTTAACACTGAAGCTTTCTTT.

This clonotype was detected many times. The chain carries TRBV10-3 and TRBJ1-2, with D perhaps matching TRBD1 (5 bases). The CDR3 is 13 residues long. Germline CDR1 reads ENHRY; CDR2 reads SYGVKD. Trimming took 10 bases from V and 4 from J, leaving 16 bases between them. Written as DNA, the CDR3 is TGTGCCAGCTCATGGGACCCCCTCTATGGCTACACCTTC. Protein sequence: CASSWDPLYGYTF.

CDR3 in DNA: TGTGCCAGCAGCTTACTACCCGAAGAGACCCAGTACTTC. It is translated as CASSLLPEETQYF. The chain is built from TRBV7-2 and TRBJ2-5; no reliable D call. The germline V gene has CDR1 SGHTA and CDR2 FQGNSA. V lost 2 bases and J lost 3, with 7 bases in between. CDR3 size: 13 residues.

This clonotype turned up a few times. This chain links TRBV5-1 with TRBJ2-7; possibly TRBD1 for D (6 bases). The V end was cut by 7 bases, the J end by 5 bases, with 10 bases between. CDR3 length: 11 residues. Germline values: CDR1 SGHRS, CDR2 YFSETQ. CDR3 coding DNA: TGCGCCAGCGGAAACAGGGACGAGCAGTACTTC. This codes for CASGNRDEQYF.

This clonotype was observed a few times. This rearrangement joins TRBV4-1 to TRBJ2-1; 12 bases line up with TRBD2. There are 16 residues in the CDR3. V dropped 0 bases and J dropped 9; count of bases not matched to a gene: 6. Germline-derived CDR1 and CDR2 are MGHRA and YSYEKL. This chain's CDR3 is CASSQDIASGRVEQFF. In nucleotides, the CDR3 is TGCGCCAGCAGCCAAGATATCGCTAGCGGGAGGGTTGAGCAGTTCTTC.